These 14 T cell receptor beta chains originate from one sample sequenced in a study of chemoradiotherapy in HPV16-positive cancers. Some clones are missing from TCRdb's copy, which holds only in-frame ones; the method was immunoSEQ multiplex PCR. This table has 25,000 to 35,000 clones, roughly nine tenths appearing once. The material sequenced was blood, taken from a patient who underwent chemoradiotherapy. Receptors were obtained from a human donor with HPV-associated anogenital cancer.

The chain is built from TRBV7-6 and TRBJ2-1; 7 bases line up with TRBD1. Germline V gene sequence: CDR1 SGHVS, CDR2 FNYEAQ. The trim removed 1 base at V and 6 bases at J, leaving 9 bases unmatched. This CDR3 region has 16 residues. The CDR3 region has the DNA TGTGCCAGCAGCTTAGGTGGGGACAGCAGGGGCAATGAGCAGTTCTTC. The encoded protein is CASSLGGDSRGNEQFF.

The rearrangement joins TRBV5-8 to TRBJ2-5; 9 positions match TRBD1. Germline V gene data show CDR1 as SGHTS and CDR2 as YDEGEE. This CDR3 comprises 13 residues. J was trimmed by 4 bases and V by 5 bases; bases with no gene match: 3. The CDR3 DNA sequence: TGTGCCAGCAGTCCGGGACAGGGAGAGACCCAGTACTTC. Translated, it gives CASSPGQGETQYF.

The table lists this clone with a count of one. The CDR3 is CASSFTESYEQYF. CDR3 bases: TGTGCCAGCAGCTTTACGGAATCCTACGAGCAGTACTTC. This chain connects TRBV7-6 to TRBJ2-7; D not resolved. Germline V gene sequence: CDR1 SGHVS, CDR2 FNYEAQ. The CDR3 covers 13 residues. Trimming left V 3 bases short and J 1 base short, with 7 bases between.

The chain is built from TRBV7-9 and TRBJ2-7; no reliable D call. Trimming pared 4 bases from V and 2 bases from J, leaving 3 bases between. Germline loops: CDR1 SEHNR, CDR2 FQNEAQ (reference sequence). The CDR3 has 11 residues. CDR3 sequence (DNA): TGTGCCAGCAGCTCCGCCTACGAGCAGTACTTC. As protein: CASSSAYEQYF.

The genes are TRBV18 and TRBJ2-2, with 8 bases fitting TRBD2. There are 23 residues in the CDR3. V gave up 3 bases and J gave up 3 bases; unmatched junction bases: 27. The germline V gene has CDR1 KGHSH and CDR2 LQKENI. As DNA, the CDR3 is TGTGCCAGCTCACCTGCCATATCAACGATGGGACGAGGACTAGCACCACACACCGGGGAGCTGTTTTTT. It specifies CASSPAISTMGRGLAPHTGELFF.

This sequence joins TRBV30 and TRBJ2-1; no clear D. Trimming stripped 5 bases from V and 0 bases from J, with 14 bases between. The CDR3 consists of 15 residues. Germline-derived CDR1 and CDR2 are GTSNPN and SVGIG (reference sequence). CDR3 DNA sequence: TGTGCCTGGGATCTCCCGGTTAGCTCCTACAATGAGCAGTTCTTC. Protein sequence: CAWDLPVSSYNEQFF.

The CDR3 nucleotides read TGTGCCAGCAGCCGCCGGGACACAACGAACACCGGGGAGCTGTTTTTT. Residues: CASSRRDTTNTGELFF. This chain uses TRBV7-9 with TRBJ2-2, with D tentatively TRBD1 (6 bases). Germline CDR1 is SEHNR and CDR2 is FQNEAQ (reference sequence). V was shortened by 5 bases and J by 0 bases, with 13 bases between the two germline ends. This CDR3 comprises 16 residues.

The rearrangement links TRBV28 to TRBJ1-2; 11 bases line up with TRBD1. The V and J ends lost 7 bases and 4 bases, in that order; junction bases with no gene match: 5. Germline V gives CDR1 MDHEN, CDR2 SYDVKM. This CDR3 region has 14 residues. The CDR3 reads CASTRTGGSYGYTF. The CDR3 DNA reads TGTGCCAGCACCAGGACAGGGGGCTCCTATGGCTACACCTTC.

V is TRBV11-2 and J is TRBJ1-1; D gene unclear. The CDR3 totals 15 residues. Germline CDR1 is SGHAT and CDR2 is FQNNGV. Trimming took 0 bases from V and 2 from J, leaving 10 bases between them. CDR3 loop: CASSLDFVGNTEAFF. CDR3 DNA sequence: TGTGCCAGCAGCTTAGATTTTGTGGGTAACACTGAAGCTTTCTTT.

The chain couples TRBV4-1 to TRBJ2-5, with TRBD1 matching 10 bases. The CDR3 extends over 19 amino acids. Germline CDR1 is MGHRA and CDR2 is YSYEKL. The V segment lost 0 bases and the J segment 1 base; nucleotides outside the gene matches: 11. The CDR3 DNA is TGCGCCAGCAGCCAAGATCTGGGCGGGACAGGGGTCCCCCAAGAGACCCAGTACTTC. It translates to CASSQDLGGTGVPQETQYF.

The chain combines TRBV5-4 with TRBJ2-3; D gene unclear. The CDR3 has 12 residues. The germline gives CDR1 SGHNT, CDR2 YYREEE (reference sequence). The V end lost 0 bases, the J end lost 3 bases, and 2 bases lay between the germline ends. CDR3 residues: CASSLATDTQYF. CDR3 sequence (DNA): TGTGCCAGCAGCTTGGCGACAGATACGCAGTATTTT. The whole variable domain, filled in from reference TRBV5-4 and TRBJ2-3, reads ETGVTQSPTHLIKTRGQQVTLRCSSQSGHNTVSWYQQALGQGPQFIFQYYREEENGRGNFPPRFSGLQFPNYSSELNVNALELDDSALYLCASSLATDTQYFGPGTRLTVL.

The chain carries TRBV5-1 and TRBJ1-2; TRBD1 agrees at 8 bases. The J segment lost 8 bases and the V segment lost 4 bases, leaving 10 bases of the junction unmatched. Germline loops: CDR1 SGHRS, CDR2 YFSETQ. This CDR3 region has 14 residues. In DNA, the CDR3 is TGCGCCAGCAGCCCGGGACAGGCTAGGGGCGGCTACACCTTC. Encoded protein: CASSPGQARGGYTF.

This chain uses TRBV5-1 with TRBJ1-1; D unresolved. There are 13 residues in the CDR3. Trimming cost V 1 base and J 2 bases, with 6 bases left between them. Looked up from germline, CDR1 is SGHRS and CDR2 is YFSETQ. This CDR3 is CASSLKQNTEAFF. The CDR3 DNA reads TGCGCCAGCAGCTTGAAACAAAACACTGAAGCTTTCTTT.

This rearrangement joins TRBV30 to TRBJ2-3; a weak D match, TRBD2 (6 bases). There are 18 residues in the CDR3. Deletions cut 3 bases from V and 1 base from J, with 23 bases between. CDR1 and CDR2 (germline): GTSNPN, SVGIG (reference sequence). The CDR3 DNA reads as TGTGCCTGGAGCAGCAGCGGGCTTCAATCTCTGGGCACAGATACGCAGTATTTT. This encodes CAWSSSGLQSLGTDTQYF.